This T cell receptor (beta chain) was retrieved from a study of T cells in narcolepsy. The overall study: Healthy controls were enrolled alongside patients with narcolepsy type 1 or type 2.

As concerns this clone: The antigen remains unidentified.

Study results and limitations: Same-patient CSF and blood CD4+ T cell clonotypes included HCRT-specific and TRIB2-specific autoreactive ones.

V was trimmed by 6 bases and J by 4 bases, leaving 16 bases between them. The CDR3 has 14 residues. Germline V gene data show CDR1 as MDHEN and CDR2 as SYDVKM. Sequenced by immunoSEQ multiplex PCR; TCRdb stores in-frame clones only, minus some. The table includes over 30,000 clones, approximately 84% detected once. This TCR was sampled from a human donor with narcolepsy. The genes are TRBV28 and TRBJ2-7, with D perhaps matching TRBD2 (6 bases). The sequencing input was CD45RA- memory CD4+ T cells from PBMCs. This CDR3 reads CASRGSGGRYEQYF. The CDR3 DNA sequence: TGTGCCAGCAGGGGTTCCGGGGGTCGGTACGAGCAGTACTTC.